The clone carrying this T cell receptor (beta chain) was picked up a small number of times. One end of the junction does not line up with germline, which may come from a read error. Those who donated were healthy HIV-negative adults, with no recent acute infections or vaccinations reported. These data are taken from a study of shared clonotypes between healthy human individuals. The CDR3 covers 12 residues. Per the germline V gene, CDR1 is MDHEN and CDR2 is SYDVKM. Profiled with immunoSEQ multiplex PCR; TCRdb holds only in-frame clones, not every one. The profile shows about 2.3 million clones, under 95% of them singletons.

The sample comprised naive CD4+ T cells from PBMCs. Specified subset: CD45RA+ positively selected. The source of this sequence is a man aged 18 to 29 in good health. Some clones in this sample may be carry-over from other donors' samples. The rearrangement links TRBV28 to TRBJ1-1, with D hard to call. CDR3 sequence reads: CASSLLGQEAFF. The CDR3 region has the DNA TGTGCCAGCAGCTTATTAGGGCAAGAAGCTTTCTTT.